The 2 T cell receptor beta chains below come from one sample, sequenced in a study of T-cell reconstitution after alpha-beta-depleted transplantation in children. Construction of the TCRbeta library involved unique molecular identifiers. Each CDR3 protein is one row after TCRdb ran MiXCR on the PCR reads. The repertoire consists of about 400,000 distinct CDR3 sequences, with roughly 22% occurring once and the leading ten covering less than 4.5%. This specimen consisted of PBMCs from the stem cell graft donor, obtained from the stem cell graft. The receptors derive from a human donor who donated a stem cell graft to a child with acute myeloid leukemia.

This clonotype was seen a few times. The chain recombines TRBV12-3 or TRBV12-4 with TRBJ1-6; TRBD1 matches at 7 bases. The CDR3 has 15 residues. Trimming removed 5 bases from V and 6 bases from J; junction bases left unmatched: 7. The CDR3 region is CASSPLRGRNSPLHF. CDR3 DNA: TGTGCCAGCAGTCCGCTAAGGGGGCGTAATTCACCCCTCCACTTT.

The chain carries TRBV5-1 and TRBJ2-5; D may be TRBD2 (6 bases). The V end lost 4 bases, the J end lost 1 base, and 14 bases lay between the germline ends. CDR1 is SGHRS and CDR2 is YFSETQ in the germline V gene. The CDR3 has 15 amino acids. CDR3: CASSPGAGTQETQYF. CDR3 in DNA: TGCGCCAGCAGCCCCGGAGCGGGCACCCAAGAGACCCAGTACTTC.